The 23 T cell receptor beta chains given below trace back to one sample, sequenced in a study of T cell responses to AZD1222 COVID-19 vaccine. Profiling relied on immunoSEQ multiplex PCR, and the TCRdb table lists in-frame clones only, not all of them. The sample records fewer than 150,000 clones, 80% to 90% being singletons. Sequencing used peripheral blood, obtained 28 days after the second AZD1222 dose. These receptors were collected from an adult who received the AZD1222 COVID-19 vaccine.

V gene TRBV18 combines with J gene TRBJ2-5; D is uncertain. Germline V CDR1 and CDR2: KGHSH, LQKENI. This CDR3 is built from 11 residues. The V end lost 6 bases, the J end lost 4 bases, and 6 bases lay between the germline ends. CDR3 region: CASSPRETQYF. The CDR3 nucleotides are TGTGCCAGCTCCCCCAGAGAGACCCAGTACTTC.

The CDR3 protein is CASSFGPVSGANVLTF. CDR3 DNA sequence: TGTGCCAGCAGCTTTGGACCGGTCTCTGGGGCCAACGTCCTGACTTTC. The chain recombines TRBV7-2 with TRBJ2-6; D gene uncertain. Trimming took off 3 bases at V and 0 bases at J, with 9 bases between the two ends. This CDR3 has 16 amino acids. CDR1 is SGHTA, CDR2 FQGNSA, per germline.

The chain uses TRBV2 and TRBJ2-7; 7 nucleotides line up with TRBD1. Germline loops: CDR1 SNHLY, CDR2 FYNNEI. The CDR3 covers 14 residues. The trim removed 5 bases at V and 2 bases at J, leaving 6 bases unmatched. The CDR3 loop is CASSNTGQPYEQYF. As DNA, the CDR3 is TGTGCCAGCAGTAATACGGGACAGCCCTACGAGCAGTACTTC. The variable domain in full, with the rest retrieved from reference TRBV2 and TRBJ2-7, is EPEVTQTPSHQVTQMGQEVILRCVPISNHLYFYWYRQILGQKVEFLVSFYNNEISEKSEIFDDQFSVERPDGSNFTLKIRSTKLEDSAMYFCASSNTGQPYEQYFGPGTRLTVT.

The V and J genes are TRBV7-6 and TRBJ1-5; possibly TRBD1 for D (5 bases). Germline V CDR1 and CDR2: SGHVS, FNYEAQ. The CDR3 spans 16 residues. Trimming took 1 base from V and 0 from J, leaving 10 bases between them. The CDR3: CASSLGQGNSNQPQHF. CDR3 nucleotide sequence: TGTGCCAGCAGCTTAGGGCAGGGAAATAGCAATCAGCCCCAGCATTTT.

V is TRBV20-1 and J is TRBJ1-2; a weak D match, TRBD1 (6 bases). The CDR3 runs to 15 residues. With 3 bases removed from V and 3 bases from J, the gap between germline ends came to 17 bases. Germline lookup yields CDR1 DFQATT and CDR2 SNEGSKA (reference sequence). CDR3 nucleotide sequence: TGCAGTGCTAGTTTGGCGGGGGCGGGTGACTATGGCTACACCTTC. Translating gives CSASLAGAGDYGYTF.

The chain employs TRBV5-1 and TRBJ1-4; TRBD1 is a possible D gene (6 bases). Trimming took off 3 bases at V and 6 bases at J, with 9 bases between the two ends. This CDR3 comprises 13 residues. Germline V gene sequence: CDR1 SGHRS, CDR2 YFSETQ. The CDR3 nucleotides read TGCGCCAGCAGCTCACAGGGTTATGAAAAACTGTTTTTT. Translation: CASSSQGYEKLFF.

In nucleotides, the CDR3 is TGTGCCAGCTTTAGGGGGTTATACACTGAAGCTTTCTTT. It specifies CASFRGLYTEAFF. The chain recombines TRBV6-5 with TRBJ1-1; TRBD1 is a possible D gene (6 bases). This CDR3 is built from 13 residues. V shed 8 bases and J shed 3 bases, with 13 bases lying between them. The V gene's germline CDR1 is MNHEY and CDR2 SVGAGI.

In its sample, this clone was seen once. CDR3 amino acids: CASTRYQGTEAFF. CDR3 sequence (DNA): TGTGCCAGCACCCGTTATCAGGGGACTGAAGCTTTCTTT. The V gene is TRBV3-1 (or the pseudogene TRBV3-2), the J gene TRBJ1-1; TRBD1 is a possible D gene (6 bases). V was clipped by 7 bases and J by 5 bases, with 14 bases between them. This CDR3 contains 13 residues. CDR1 and CDR2 (germline): LGHDT, YNNKEL (reference sequence).

V gene TRBV7-8 combines with J gene TRBJ2-7; TRBD1 is a possible D gene (6 bases). CDR1 and CDR2 from the germline V gene are SGHVS and FQNEAQ. The CDR3 totals 13 residues. V dropped 4 bases and J dropped 2 bases, with 9 bases sitting between them. The DNA for the CDR3 is TGTGCCAGCAGCTCGGGACATCCCTACGAGCAGTACTTC. It codes for CASSSGHPYEQYF.

This rearrangement joins TRBV11-2 to TRBJ1-5; D is possibly TRBD1 (5 bases). The CDR3 length is 16 residues. Trimming removed 3 bases from V and 4 bases from J, with 16 bases in between. Germline V gives CDR1 SGHAT, CDR2 FQNNGV. The DNA of the CDR3 is TGTGCCAGCAGCTTCGGAAGGGGCGTAGGGAATCAGCCCCAGCATTTT. It encodes CASSFGRGVGNQPQHF.

This rearrangement joins TRBV10-1 to TRBJ1-1, with a tentative D call TRBD1 (5 bases). V lost 5 bases to trimming and J lost 0 bases, with 31 bases between them. The CDR3 sequence is 21 residues long. From germline, CDR1 is WNHNN and CDR2 SYGVQD (reference sequence). The CDR3 protein is CASSHAVLPGTHGNMNTEAFF. Written as DNA, the CDR3 is TGCGCCAGCAGTCACGCTGTTTTACCCGGGACGCACGGAAACATGAACACTGAAGCTTTCTTT.

The chain links TRBV2 to TRBJ1-5, with 12 bases matching TRBD1. The CDR3 runs to 18 residues. CDR1 is SNHLY and CDR2 is FYNNEI in the germline V gene. V lost 2 bases and J lost 0; bases outside the gene matches: 5. CDR3 protein: CASSERDRGLYSNQPQHF. The DNA for the CDR3 is TGTGCCAGCAGTGAAAGGGACAGGGGGCTATATAGCAATCAGCCCCAGCATTTT.

The rearrangement uses TRBV5-1 and TRBJ2-2; 8 bases align to TRBD1. Germline CDR1 reads SGHRS; CDR2 reads YFSETQ. The V and J ends lost 1 base and 0 bases, in that order; junction bases with no gene match: 2. The CDR3 consists of 16 residues. CDR3 coding DNA: TGCGCCAGCAGCTTGAACAGGGGGACGAACACCGGGGAGCTGTTTTTT. Amino acids: CASSLNRGTNTGELFF.

The chain uses TRBV3-1 (or the pseudogene TRBV3-2) and TRBJ2-1; D is possibly TRBD2 (6 bases). The V end lost 4 bases, the J end lost 9 bases, and 7 bases lay between the germline ends. Germline V CDR1 and CDR2: LGHDT, YNNKEL (reference sequence). CDR3 length equals 11 residues. The CDR3 coding sequence is TGTGCCAGCAGCCGCGGGACTGAGCAGTTCTTC. Residues: CASSRGTEQFF.

The genes are TRBV10-3 and TRBJ2-1; the match to TRBD1 covers 8 bases. V lost 5 bases, J lost 5 bases, and 8 bases stayed unmatched. Germline loops: CDR1 ENHRY, CDR2 SYGVKD. CDR3 size: 15 residues. The CDR3 sequence is CAISSDRVDNNEQFF. In nucleotides, the CDR3 is TGTGCCATCAGTTCGGACAGGGTGGATAACAATGAGCAGTTCTTC.

This clone was observed a handful of times. The rearrangement links TRBV12-5 to TRBJ1-2; TRBD1 matches 8 bases. V shed 7 bases, J shed 4 bases, and the junction held 8 bases outside the gene matches. CDR3 length: 14 residues. CDR1 is LGHNT, CDR2 FRNRAP, per germline. Here the CDR3 reads CASATKGTGYGYTF. DNA of the CDR3: TGTGCTAGTGCAACCAAGGGGACAGGCTATGGCTACACCTTC.

This clone has only a few counts. V usage is TRBV7-9 and J usage is TRBJ2-7, with D perhaps TRBD1 (6 bases). V was shortened by 5 bases and J by 7 bases, with 21 bases between the two germline ends. Germline values: CDR1 SEHNR, CDR2 FQNEAQ (reference sequence). This CDR3 has 15 residues. The CDR3 DNA sequence: TGTGCCAGCAGCACCCGGGACACATGGAATGTGGAGCAGTACTTC. This translates into CASSTRDTWNVEQYF. Variable domain in full (rest from reference TRBV7-9 and TRBJ2-7): DTGVSQNPRHKITKRGQNVTFRCDPISEHNRLYWYRQTLGQGPEFLTYFQNEAQLEKSRLLSDRFSAERPKGSFSTLEIQRTEQGDSAMYLCASSTRDTWNVEQYFGPGTRLTVT.

The chain has TRBV5-1 and TRBJ1-3; D might be TRBD1 (5 bases). The germline V and J ends were trimmed by 0 bases and 1 base, with 11 bases remaining between them. Germline CDR1 and CDR2: SGHRS and YFSETQ. CDR3 size: 16 residues. The CDR3 DNA reads TGCGCCAGCAGCTTGGGGCAGGGTAGATCTGGAAACACCATATATTTT. Protein: CASSLGQGRSGNTIYF.

The rearrangement uses TRBV5-1 and TRBJ1-2; possibly TRBD1 for D (6 bases). The CDR3 has 14 residues. Trimming took off 4 bases at V and 2 bases at J, with 12 bases between the two ends. The germline gives CDR1 SGHRS, CDR2 YFSETQ. CDR3 residues: CASSLGGENYGYTF. The CDR3 DNA sequence: TGCGCCAGCAGCCTAGGGGGTGAGAACTATGGCTACACCTTC.

This clone appeared a single time. The chain is built from TRBV3-1 (or the pseudogene TRBV3-2) and TRBJ1-3; 7 bases are shared with TRBD1. The germline gives CDR1 LGHDT, CDR2 YNNKEL (reference sequence). The V segment lost 3 bases and the J segment 5 bases; nucleotides outside the gene matches: 10. The CDR3 is made up of 16 amino acids. The CDR3 region is CASSQDQTGYRNTIYF. The CDR3 DNA follows: TGTGCCAGCAGCCAGGACCAGACAGGGTATAGAAACACCATATATTTT.

The rearrangement links TRBV25-1 to TRBJ1-1, with D hard to call. The germline V and J ends were trimmed by 6 bases and 5 bases, with 7 bases remaining between them. The CDR3 runs 11 residues. The V gene's germline CDR1 is MGHDK and CDR2 SYGVNS. The CDR3 sequence: CASSYWTEAFF. CDR3 in DNA: TGTGCCAGCAGCTATTGGACTGAAGCTTTCTTT.

This chain joins TRBV20-1 and TRBJ2-1, with TRBD2 matching 7 bases. Trimming at V came to 3 bases and at J to 5 bases, leaving 4 bases not matched to a gene. The length of the CDR3 is 13 residues. The V gene's germline CDR1 is DFQATT and CDR2 SNEGSKA (reference sequence). The CDR3 here is CSASSGYHNEQFF. CDR3 nucleotide sequence: TGCAGTGCTAGTAGCGGGTATCACAATGAGCAGTTCTTC.

The rearrangement uses TRBV18 and TRBJ1-3; 8 bases agree with TRBD1. CDR1 is KGHSH and CDR2 is LQKENI in the germline V gene. Trimming at V came to 3 bases and at J to 4 bases, leaving 17 bases not matched to a gene. The CDR3 loop spans 19 amino acids. Written as DNA, the CDR3 is TGTGCCAGCTCACCTCGCTCACCACAGGGGGTTCGTCTCGGAAACACCATATATTTT. Protein product: CASSPRSPQGVRLGNTIYF.